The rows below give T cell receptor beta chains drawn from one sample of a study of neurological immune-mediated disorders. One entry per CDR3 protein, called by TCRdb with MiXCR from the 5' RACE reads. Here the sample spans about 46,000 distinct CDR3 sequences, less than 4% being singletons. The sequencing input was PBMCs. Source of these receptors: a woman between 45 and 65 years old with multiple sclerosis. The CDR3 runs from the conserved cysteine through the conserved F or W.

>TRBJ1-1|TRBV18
CASSPLFPEAFF
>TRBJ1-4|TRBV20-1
CSASLDGSNEKLFF
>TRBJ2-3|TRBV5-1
CASSLPSSPNTDTQYF
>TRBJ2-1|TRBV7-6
CASSLDVPRGLFSEQFF
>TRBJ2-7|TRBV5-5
CASSDGAYEQYF
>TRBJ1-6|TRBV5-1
CASRDSFNSPLHF
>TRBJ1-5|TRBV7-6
CASSLAAWQGGGNQHQHF
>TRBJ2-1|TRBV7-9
CASSPDWGGFF
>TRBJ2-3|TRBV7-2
CASSPRASVLRTDTQYF
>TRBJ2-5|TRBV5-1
CASSLLGPETQYF
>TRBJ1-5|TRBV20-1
CSASRQGYSNQPQHF
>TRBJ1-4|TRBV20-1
CSAPGTGGSEKLFF
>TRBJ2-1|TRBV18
CASSPGQGLQQFF
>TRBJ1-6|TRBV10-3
CAISESAGHNSPLHF
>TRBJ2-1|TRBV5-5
CASSPGRLRGDSYNEQFF
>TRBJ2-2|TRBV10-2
CASWGAGVGELFF
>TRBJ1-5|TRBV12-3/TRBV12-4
CASRVTGNQPQHF
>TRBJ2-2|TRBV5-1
CASNSGLAVTGELFF
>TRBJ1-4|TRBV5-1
CASSKDRPANEKLFF
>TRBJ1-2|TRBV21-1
CASSKDKKIRYGYTF
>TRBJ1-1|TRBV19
CATRTGGGNTEAFF
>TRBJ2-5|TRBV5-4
CASSSETSGGLETQYF
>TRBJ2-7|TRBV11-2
CASSLGPGSGAGYEQYF
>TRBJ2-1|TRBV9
CASSGDSGRPSHEQFF
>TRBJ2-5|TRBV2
CASRATETQYF
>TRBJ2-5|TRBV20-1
CSARGRAEKKTQYF
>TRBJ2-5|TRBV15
CATSRDLGGGAATQYF
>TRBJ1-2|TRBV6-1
CASSGRWGGGYTF
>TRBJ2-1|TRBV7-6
CASSLERRLAGNEQFF
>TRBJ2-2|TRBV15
CATSRDPTIFDRDFTNTGELFF
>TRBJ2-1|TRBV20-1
CSAISGEGGYEQFF
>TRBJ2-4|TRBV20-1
CSAQGPLTKNIQYF